This entry lists 26 T cell receptor beta chains sequenced from one sample in a study of technical replicates of blood from a handful of donors. The assay was immunoSEQ multiplex PCR, and TCRdb's table has in-frame clones only and misses some. The repertoire holds 87,000 or so clones, with more than 85% as singletons. The specimen was T cells isolated from PBMCs. The receptors were gathered from a human donor in good health.

This chain connects TRBV7-2 to TRBJ1-2; D is perhaps TRBD1 (5 bases). The germline V gene has CDR1 SGHTA and CDR2 FQGNSA. CDR3 length: 15 residues. V shed 1 base and J shed 7 bases, with 16 bases lying between them. The CDR3 DNA is TGTGCCAGCAGCTTAGGCGGGACGTCGACCTTTGGCTACACCTTC. Amino acid sequence: CASSLGGTSTFGYTF.

The chain is built from TRBV6-6 and TRBJ1-5; the match to TRBD1 covers 7 bases. Germline CDR1 MNHNY, CDR2 SVGAGI (reference sequence). The CDR3 covers 15 residues. V gave up 6 bases and J gave up 0 bases; unmatched junction bases: 5. The CDR3 DNA follows: TGTGCCAGCAGGGGACAGATTTATAGCAATCAGCCCCAGCATTTT. It encodes CASRGQIYSNQPQHF.

This clone is a singleton in its sample. The chain couples TRBV19 to TRBJ2-5, with TRBD2 matching 8 bases. Germline trimming cut 5 bases from V and 5 bases from J; bases unmatched to any gene: 7. This CDR3 has 14 amino acids. CDR1 and CDR2 (germline): LNHDA, SQIVND (reference sequence). For the CDR3, the DNA is TGTGCCAGTAGTCCTCCTTCTAGCGGGGAGACCCAGTACTTC. Its protein is CASSPPSSGETQYF. The full variable domain, rest sourced from reference TRBV19 and TRBJ2-5, is DGGITQSPKYLFRKEGQNVTLSCEQNLNHDAMYWYRQDPGQGLRLIYYSQIVNDFQKGDIAEGYSVSREKKESFPLTVTSAQKNPTAFYLCASSPPSSGETQYFGPGTRLLVL.

This chain links TRBV27 with TRBJ2-7; a possible D gene is TRBD2 (6 bases). Per germline, CDR1 MNHEY and CDR2 SMNVEV (reference sequence). V was shortened by 5 bases and J by 4 bases, with 15 bases between the two germline ends. This CDR3 has 14 amino acids. The chain's CDR3 is CASSIGGENYEQYF. The CDR3 DNA is TGTGCCAGCAGTATCGGAGGGGAAAATTACGAGCAGTACTTC.

DNA for the CDR3: TGTGCCAGCAGCCCCTGGGACTCCAATGAGCAGTTCTTC. As protein: CASSPWDSNEQFF. The chain combines TRBV7-9 with TRBJ2-1, with D possibly TRBD2 on 6 matching bases. Trimming took off 5 bases at V and 6 bases at J, with 11 bases between the two ends. CDR3 length: 13 residues. CDR1 is SEHNR, CDR2 FQNEAQ, per germline (reference sequence).

The V gene is TRBV7-2, the J gene TRBJ1-2, with a weak D call TRBD1 (6 bases). V lost 8 bases and J 2 bases, leaving 18 bases between the germline ends. The CDR3 runs 15 residues. Germline CDR1 reads SGHTA; CDR2 reads FQGNSA. This CDR3 is CASGWIDRMNYGYTF. DNA of the CDR3: TGTGCCAGCGGGTGGATCGACAGGATGAACTATGGCTACACCTTC.

This sequence joins TRBV11-2 and TRBJ2-3; TRBD1 matches 8 bases. CDR1 is SGHAT and CDR2 is FQNNGV in the germline V gene. V dropped 1 base and J dropped 4; count of bases not matched to a gene: 4. This CDR3 spans 15 amino acids. CDR3 protein: CASSLGQGASDTQYF. The CDR3 DNA reads as TGTGCCAGCAGCTTAGGGCAGGGGGCATCAGATACGCAGTATTTT.

This chain connects TRBV5-1 to TRBJ2-3; 11 bases are shared with TRBD2. The CDR3 is made up of 16 amino acids. Germline V CDR1 and CDR2: SGHRS, YFSETQ. V shed 3 bases and J 2 bases; nucleotides not matched to a gene: 5. CDR3 sequence reads: CASSSLAGADTDTQYF. For the CDR3, the DNA is TGCGCCAGCAGCTCACTAGCGGGAGCCGACACAGATACGCAGTATTTT.

The rearrangement uses TRBV27 and TRBJ2-7, with D possibly being TRBD1 (6 bases). The CDR3 loop spans 14 amino acids. The V end lost 4 bases, the J end lost 2 bases, and 12 bases lay between the germline ends. Germline lookup yields CDR1 MNHEY and CDR2 SMNVEV (reference sequence). The CDR3 nucleotides read TGTGCCAGCAGTTCGAACAGGGACACCTACGAGCAGTACTTC. It yields the protein CASSSNRDTYEQYF.

The chain carries TRBV7-9 and TRBJ2-1, with TRBD2 as a possible D gene (6 bases). CDR1 and CDR2 from the germline V gene are SEHNR and FQNEAQ (reference sequence). The CDR3 extends over 15 amino acids. V was pared by 3 bases and J by 3 bases, with 12 bases between. The chain's CDR3 is CASSFKRVDYNEQFF. CDR3 sequence (DNA): TGTGCCAGCAGCTTTAAGCGGGTAGACTACAATGAGCAGTTCTTC.

CDR3 region: CASSFHASGGYTF. In DNA, the CDR3 is TGTGCCAGCAGTTTCCATGCTAGTGGTGGCTACACCTTC. V is TRBV28 and J is TRBJ1-2; D gene ambiguous. CDR1 is MDHEN and CDR2 is SYDVKM in the germline V gene. V lost 3 bases to trimming and J lost 7 bases, with 12 bases between them. The CDR3 is 13 amino acids.

This chain links TRBV29-1 with TRBJ1-2; no clear D gene. V lost 7 bases and J 2 bases, leaving 14 bases between the germline ends. The length of the CDR3 is 13 residues. Germline CDR1 is SQVTM and CDR2 is ANQGSEA. CDR3 DNA sequence: TGCAGCGCCCTGGGAGAGACCAACTATGGCTACACCTTC. The encoded protein is CSALGETNYGYTF.

The V gene is TRBV2, the J gene TRBJ1-5; D is ambiguous. This CDR3 contains 15 residues. Germline loops: CDR1 SNHLY, CDR2 FYNNEI. Trimming stripped 3 bases from V and 5 bases from J, with 14 bases between. The CDR3 loop reads CASSDYRVSYQPQHF. The CDR3 DNA is TGTGCCAGCAGTGACTATCGGGTCAGTTATCAGCCCCAGCATTTT.

The rearrangement links TRBV2 to TRBJ2-1, with 8 positions matching TRBD2. The CDR3 is 15 amino acids. Germline loops: CDR1 SNHLY, CDR2 FYNNEI. The trim removed 3 bases at V and 6 bases at J, leaving 7 bases unmatched. As DNA, the CDR3 is TGTGCCAGCAGTGATCCGGCGGGAGGACCCAATGAGCAGTTCTTC. It specifies CASSDPAGGPNEQFF.

The sample holds one count of this clone. The CDR3: CASSPPGNTEAFF. As DNA, the CDR3 is TGTGCCAGTAGTCCGCCGGGGAACACTGAAGCTTTCTTT. V gene TRBV19 combines with J gene TRBJ1-1, with D unresolved. This CDR3 spans 13 amino acids. V gave up 5 bases and J gave up 1 base, with 8 bases separating them. Germline V gene sequence: CDR1 LNHDA, CDR2 SQIVND (reference sequence). The variable domain in full, completed from reference TRBV19 and TRBJ1-1, reads DGGITQSPKYLFRKEGQNVTLSCEQNLNHDAMYWYRQDPGQGLRLIYYSQIVNDFQKGDIAEGYSVSREKKESFPLTVTSAQKNPTAFYLCASSPPGNTEAFFGQGTRLTVV.

In regard to this clone: The sample carries other DNA sequences with the same CDR3. The V and J genes are TRBV19 and TRBJ2-7, with TRBD1 matching 8 bases. V trimming: 5 bases; J trimming: 1 base; junction bases outside the gene matches: 1. The CDR3 covers 13 residues. Germline V gene sequence: CDR1 LNHDA, CDR2 SQIVND (reference sequence). CDR3: CASSWTGSYEQYF. The CDR3, as DNA: TGTGCCAGTAGTTGGACAGGGTCCTACGAGCAGTACTTC. The full variable domain, its missing parts supplied by reference TRBV19 and TRBJ2-7, is DGGITQSPKYLFRKEGQNVTLSCEQNLNHDAMYWYRQDPGQGLRLIYYSQIVNDFQKGDIAEGYSVSREKKESFPLTVTSAQKNPTAFYLCASSWTGSYEQYFGPGTRLTVT.

The V call is TRBV9, the J call TRBJ2-7, with D perhaps matching TRBD1 (6 bases). The V gene lost 3 bases and the J gene lost 5 bases, with 12 bases spanning the gap. The CDR3 contains 13 residues. The V gene's germline CDR1 is SGDLS and CDR2 YYNGEE. The CDR3 protein is CASSATTGNEQYF. As DNA, the CDR3 is TGTGCCAGCAGCGCAACTACAGGGAACGAGCAGTACTTC. Based on the CDR3 plus reference TRBV9 and TRBJ2-7, the full variable domain is DSGVTQTPKHLITATGQRVTLRCSPRSGDLSVYWYQQSLDQGLQFLIQYYNGEERAKGNILERFSAQQFPDLHSELNLSSLELGDSALYFCASSATTGNEQYFGPGTRLTVT.

This chain connects TRBV25-1 to TRBJ1-2, with no clear D. With 2 bases removed from V and 4 bases from J, the gap between germline ends came to 8 bases. The CDR3 sequence is 13 residues long. The germline V gene encodes CDR1 MGHDK and CDR2 SYGVNS. The CDR3 coding sequence is TGTGCCAGCAGTGAACCCGGGATCTATGGCTACACCTTC. This translates into CASSEPGIYGYTF.

The chain couples TRBV4-3 to TRBJ2-2, with TRBD1 matching over 11 bases. V lost 3 bases and J lost 4; bases outside the gene matches: 7. The CDR3 is 17 amino acids. From germline, CDR1 is LGHNA and CDR2 YSLEER. The CDR3: CASSHLGQGAGTGELFF. As DNA, the CDR3 is TGCGCCAGCAGCCACCTCGGACAGGGGGCTGGCACCGGGGAGCTGTTTTTT.

V usage is TRBV19 and J usage is TRBJ1-1; 8 bases map to TRBD1. CDR1 is LNHDA, CDR2 SQIVND, per germline (reference sequence). The V gene end was trimmed by 6 bases and the J gene end by 3 bases; junction bases not matched to a gene: 9. This CDR3 has 15 amino acids. CDR3 sequence: CASRLEDRADTEAFF. CDR3 nucleotide sequence: TGTGCCAGTAGGTTAGAGGACAGGGCGGACACTGAAGCTTTCTTT. Filled out from reference TRBV19 and TRBJ1-1, the complete variable domain reads DGGITQSPKYLFRKEGQNVTLSCEQNLNHDAMYWYRQDPGQGLRLIYYSQIVNDFQKGDIAEGYSVSREKKESFPLTVTSAQKNPTAFYLCASRLEDRADTEAFFGQGTRLTVV.

The CDR3 DNA reads TGTGCCAGCACCGTGGGGGGACTGAGCTACGAGCAGTACTTC. Amino acid sequence: CASTVGGLSYEQYF. The chain couples TRBV5-6 to TRBJ2-7, with TRBD2 as a possible D gene (6 bases). V lost 6 bases to trimming and J lost 3 bases, with 16 bases between them. The germline CDR1 and CDR2 sequences are SGHDT and YYEEEE. The CDR3 is 14 amino acids.

The chain uses TRBV5-8 and TRBJ1-1; D uncertain. The V end was cut by 4 bases, the J end by 4 bases, with 5 bases between. The CDR3 is 11 residues long. The germline V gene has CDR1 SGHTS and CDR2 YDEGEE. CDR3 amino acids: CASSLSTEAFF. The CDR3 region has the DNA TGTGCCAGCAGCCTGTCCACTGAAGCTTTCTTT.

The chain joins TRBV19 to TRBJ2-1; D call uncertain. V lost 4 bases and J 8 bases, leaving 9 bases between the germline ends. The CDR3 has 12 amino acids. In germline, CDR1 is LNHDA, CDR2 SQIVND (reference sequence). CDR3 bases: TGTGCCAGTAGTAGAATCCGGGATGAGCAGTTCTTC. The encoded protein is CASSRIRDEQFF.

The chain employs TRBV10-1 and TRBJ2-7; D ambiguous. Germline CDR1 and CDR2: WNHNN and SYGVQD (reference sequence). The CDR3 has 14 residues. V gave up 4 bases and J gave up 0 bases, with 10 bases separating them. The CDR3 DNA reads as TGCGCCAGCAGTGGATACCCCAGCTCCTACGAGCAGTACTTC. This gives the protein CASSGYPSSYEQYF.

The chain recombines TRBV4-3 with TRBJ2-3; no clear D gene. Per germline, CDR1 LGHNA and CDR2 YSLEER. V dropped 1 base and J dropped 4 bases, with 27 bases sitting between them. The CDR3 is 20 residues long. The CDR3 bases are TGCGCCAGCAGCCAAGGACTTTCCCGGAAGCCAACCCATCAAGCAGATACGCAGTATTTT. This encodes CASSQGLSRKPTHQADTQYF.

This chain joins TRBV11-2 and TRBJ1-5; D remains ambiguous. Trimming removed 0 bases from V and 4 bases from J, with 10 bases in between. Germline CDR1 and CDR2: SGHAT and FQNNGV. This CDR3 is 15 amino acids long. The CDR3, as DNA: TGTGCCAGCAGCTTAGACGGGGAGAGTAATCAGCCCCAGCATTTT. This translates into CASSLDGESNQPQHF. Supplemented by reference TRBV11-2 and TRBJ1-5, the full variable domain reads EAGVAQSPRYKIIEKRQSVAFWCNPISGHATLYWYQQILGQGPKLLIQFQNNGVVDDSQLPKDRFSAERLKGVDSTLKIQPAKLEDSAVYLCASSLDGESNQPQHFGDGTRLSIL.